The next 9 T cell receptor beta chains were all read from a single sample in a study of blood T cell repertoires in COVID-19 (TCRdb year 2020). Preparation of the library involved the immunoSEQ multiplex PCR assay. TCRdb holds this immuneACCESS table with in-frame rearrangements only. Some clones are missing; in checked studies, unresolved V genes explain under half, and the rest has no known cause. Counted in this sample were about 220,000 clones; 82% of them appeared once. 3% to 4.5% of the sample is in the top ten clones. Sequenced sample: peripheral blood. These receptors all stem from a woman older than 75 with acute or convalescent COVID-19.

The sample holds many counts of this clone. This chain links TRBV5-1 with TRBJ2-2; the match to TRBD2 covers 13 bases. The V and J ends lost 4 bases and 5 bases, in that order; junction bases with no gene match: 5. Per germline, CDR1 SGHRS and CDR2 YFSETQ. The CDR3 spans 16 residues. The CDR3 sequence is CASSPLAGGPTGELFF. The DNA of the CDR3 is TGCGCCAGCAGCCCACTAGCGGGGGGGCCTACCGGGGAGCTGTTTTTT. The variable domain in full, with the rest retrieved from reference TRBV5-1 and TRBJ2-2, is KAGVTQTPRYLIKTRGQQVTLSCSPISGHRSVSWYQQTPGQGLQFLFEYFSETQRNKGNFPGRFSGRQFSNSRSEMNVSTLELGDSALYLCASSPLAGGPTGELFFGEGSRLTVL.

The chain is built from TRBV4-3 and TRBJ2-1; TRBD2 might be the D (7 bases). Germline V gene lookup returns CDR1 LGHNA and CDR2 YSLEER. Trimming removed 1 base from V and 1 base from J, with 20 bases in between. The CDR3 loop spans 19 amino acids. The CDR3 protein is CASSQVGWGRGRSYNEQFF. CDR3 nucleotide sequence: TGCGCCAGCAGCCAAGTGGGATGGGGGCGGGGGAGGTCCTACAATGAGCAGTTCTTC.

The V gene is TRBV7-2, the J gene TRBJ1-3; D ambiguous. The CDR3 is 15 residues long. Trimming removed 3 bases from V and 0 bases from J, with 9 bases in between. Germline CDR1 is SGHTA and CDR2 is FQGNSA. The CDR3 nucleotides read TGTGCCAGCAGCTTCGCAGCGAACTCTGGAAACACCATATATTTT. It is translated as CASSFAANSGNTIYF.

The rearrangement uses TRBV6-5 and TRBJ1-4, with a possible D match to TRBD1 (6 bases). The CDR3 loop spans 14 amino acids. Trimming stripped 5 bases from V and 5 bases from J, with 12 bases between. Germline CDR1 reads MNHEY; CDR2 reads SVGAGI. The CDR3 sequence is CASSTGLENEKLFF. In DNA, the CDR3 is TGTGCCAGCAGTACAGGGTTAGAGAATGAAAAACTGTTTTTT.

V and J are TRBV19 and TRBJ2-1; tentative D call: TRBD1 (5 bases). Germline CDR1 is LNHDA and CDR2 is SQIVND (reference sequence). The CDR3 consists of 14 residues. The V end lost 5 bases, the J end lost 7 bases, and 15 bases lay between the germline ends. CDR3 amino acids: CASSWQGNGNEQFF. The CDR3 DNA reads as TGTGCCAGTAGTTGGCAGGGTAATGGAAATGAGCAGTTCTTC.

The chain combines TRBV27 with TRBJ1-5; D is perhaps TRBD1 (6 bases). The CDR3 has 18 residues. V gave up 8 bases and J gave up 0 bases, with 23 bases separating them. Germline-derived CDR1 and CDR2 are MNHEY and SMNVEV (reference sequence). CDR3 DNA sequence: TGTGCCAGCCGGCGGACAGCCACTCTCGTTAATAGCAATCAGCCCCAGCATTTT. Protein sequence: CASRRTATLVNSNQPQHF.

The chain uses TRBV2 and TRBJ1-5, with D unclear. The CDR3 spans 15 residues. CDR1 is SNHLY, CDR2 FYNNEI, per germline. The ends were cut back, 3 bases at V and 2 bases at J, with 11 bases in the middle. The CDR3, as DNA: TGTGCCAGCAGTGAGGAGGCTTGGGGCAATCAGCCCCAGCATTTT. Its translation is CASSEEAWGNQPQHF. Filled out from reference TRBV2 and TRBJ1-5, the complete variable domain reads EPEVTQTPSHQVTQMGQEVILRCVPISNHLYFYWYRQILGQKVEFLVSFYNNEISEKSEIFDDQFSVERPDGSNFTLKIRSTKLEDSAMYFCASSEEAWGNQPQHFGDGTRLSIL.

This sequence joins TRBV5-1 and TRBJ2-1; 13 nucleotides line up with TRBD2. The CDR3 is 16 residues long. The J segment lost 2 bases and the V segment lost 4 bases, leaving 3 bases of the junction unmatched. Germline CDR1 reads SGHRS; CDR2 reads YFSETQ. CDR3 sequence: CASSTTSGGAYNEQFF. Here the CDR3 DNA reads TGCGCCAGCAGCACAACTAGCGGGGGGGCCTACAATGAGCAGTTCTTC.

This clone was counted a few times. The chain joins TRBV6-2 or TRBV6-3 to TRBJ1-2; TRBD1 might be the D (5 bases). This CDR3 is 15 amino acids long. Germline loops: CDR1 MNHEY, CDR2 SVGEGT. The germline V and J ends were trimmed by 5 bases and 5 bases, with 18 bases remaining between them. The DNA of the CDR3 is TGTGCCAGCAGTGACGGAGAAGGAGGGACTTATGGCTACACCTTC. Residues: CASSDGEGGTYGYTF.